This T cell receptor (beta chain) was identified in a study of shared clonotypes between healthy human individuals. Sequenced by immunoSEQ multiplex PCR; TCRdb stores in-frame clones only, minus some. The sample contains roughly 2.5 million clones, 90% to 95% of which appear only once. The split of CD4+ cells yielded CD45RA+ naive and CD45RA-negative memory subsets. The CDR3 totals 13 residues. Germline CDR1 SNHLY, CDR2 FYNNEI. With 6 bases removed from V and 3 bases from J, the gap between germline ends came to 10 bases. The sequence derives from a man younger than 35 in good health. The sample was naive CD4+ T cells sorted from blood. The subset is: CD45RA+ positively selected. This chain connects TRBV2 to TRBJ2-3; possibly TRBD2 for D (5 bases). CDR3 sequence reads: CASRARATDTQYF. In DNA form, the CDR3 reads TGTGCCAGCAGGGCGAGGGCAACAGATACGCAGTATTTT.